The 23 T cell receptor beta chains listed next were all sequenced from one sample in a study of blood T cell repertoires in COVID-19. TCRdb's table, derived via immunoSEQ multiplex PCR, lists solely in-frame clones and lacks some. The sample includes 130,000 to 150,000 clones, around 83% of them seen just once. The sequenced sample consisted of peripheral blood. The receptors were sampled from a man between 60 and 75 years old with active or convalescent COVID-19.

This chain connects TRBV6-5 to TRBJ1-2, with D tentatively TRBD1 (5 bases). CDR3 size: 13 residues. V was shortened by 2 bases and J by 8 bases, with 12 bases between the two germline ends. The germline CDR1 and CDR2 sequences are MNHEY and SVGAGI. CDR3 sequence reads: CASSYDSVGGYTF. CDR3 sequence (DNA): TGTGCCAGCAGTTACGACAGCGTCGGGGGCTACACCTTC.

The chain uses TRBV5-8 and TRBJ1-4; D possibly corresponds to TRBD1 (5 bases). CDR3 length: 16 amino acids. The V gene's germline CDR1 is SGHTS and CDR2 YDEGEE. The V end was cut by 2 bases, the J end by 3 bases, with 14 bases between. The CDR3 loop reads CASSFGHRGANEKLFF. The CDR3 DNA follows: TGTGCCAGCAGCTTCGGACACCGGGGGGCTAATGAAAAACTGTTTTTT.

The chain joins TRBV27 to TRBJ1-1; a possible D gene is TRBD1 (5 bases). The V gene lost 3 bases and the J gene lost 5 bases, with 13 bases spanning the gap. There are 14 residues in the CDR3. CDR1 and CDR2 (germline): MNHEY, SMNVEV (reference sequence). CDR3 sequence reads: CASSFRQGRTEAFF. In nucleotides, the CDR3 is TGTGCCAGCAGTTTTCGGCAGGGTCGGACTGAAGCTTTCTTT.

CDR3 bases: TGTGCCAGCAGTCAACCAGGGGAGGGTCTAGAGACCCAGTACTTC. This gives the protein CASSQPGEGLETQYF. The chain combines TRBV7-9 with TRBJ2-5; maybe TRBD2 (7 bases). The length of the CDR3 is 15 residues. V was cut by 6 bases and J by 4 bases, with 18 bases left in between. Germline CDR1 reads SEHNR; CDR2 reads FQNEAQ (reference sequence).

The chain joins TRBV11-3 to TRBJ2-3; TRBD1 is a possible D gene (7 bases). CDR1 SGHNT and CDR2 YENEEA come from the germline V gene. V lost 7 bases and J 2 bases, leaving 13 bases between the germline ends. This CDR3 comprises 14 residues. CDR3 region: CASTRGVTTDTQYF. Here the CDR3 DNA reads TGTGCCAGCACCAGGGGGGTTACCACAGATACGCAGTATTTT. Complete variable domain (other parts from reference TRBV11-3 and TRBJ2-3): EAGVVQSPRYKIIEKKQPVAFWCNPISGHNTLYWYLQNLGQGPELLIRYENEEAVDDSQLPKDRFSAERLKGVDSTLKIQPAELGDSAVYLCASTRGVTTDTQYFGPGTRLTVL.

The V gene is TRBV7-9, the J gene TRBJ2-1; 9 bases are a match to TRBD2. Germline CDR1 is SEHNR and CDR2 is FQNEAQ (reference sequence). Trimming cost V 2 bases and J 8 bases; bases outside gene matches: 10. The CDR3 runs to 16 residues. The CDR3 sequence: CASSLRSSGVLDEQFF. The CDR3 DNA follows: TGTGCCAGCAGCTTACGGTCTAGCGGGGTCTTGGATGAGCAGTTCTTC.

The V and J genes are TRBV27 and TRBJ2-2, with D perhaps matching TRBD1 (6 bases). CDR3 size: 17 residues. The V end was cut by 6 bases, the J end by 4 bases, with 21 bases between. CDR1 is MNHEY, CDR2 SMNVEV, per germline (reference sequence). CDR3 sequence (DNA): TGTGCCAGCAGCCTCTTTGAGGGGGTCGTTCCCACCGGGGAGCTGTTTTTT. It translates to CASSLFEGVVPTGELFF.

This sequence joins TRBV2 and TRBJ2-5, with D uncertain. This CDR3 region has 12 residues. Trimming removed 0 bases at V and 7 bases at J, with 6 bases between. Germline CDR1 is SNHLY and CDR2 is FYNNEI. CDR3 in DNA: TGTGCCAGCAGTGAAGCGTCCCGGACCCAGTACTTC. It encodes CASSEASRTQYF.

This sequence joins TRBV11-3 and TRBJ2-7, with D possibly being TRBD2 (7 bases). Germline CDR1 and CDR2: SGHNT and YENEEA. V lost 5 bases and J 2 bases, leaving 10 bases between the germline ends. The CDR3 is 13 residues long. The CDR3 sequence is CASSVGGPYEQYV. The CDR3 DNA sequence: TGTGCCAGCAGCGTCGGGGGGCCCTACGAGCAGTACGTC.

The V call is TRBV24-1, the J call TRBJ2-5, with TRBD2 matching 8 bases. CDR3 size: 15 residues. After removal of 2 bases from V and 9 bases from J, the junction contained 10 bases not matched to a gene. Germline CDR1 is KGHDR and CDR2 is SFDVKD. The CDR3 sequence: CATSDSTSVSEAQYF. Here the CDR3 DNA reads TGTGCCACCAGTGATTCGACTAGCGTCAGCGAGGCCCAGTACTTC.

The V and J genes are TRBV18 and TRBJ2-2; a possible D gene is TRBD1 (6 bases). The CDR3 contains 15 residues. Looked up from germline, CDR1 is KGHSH and CDR2 is LQKENI. V was trimmed by 0 bases and J by 7 bases, leaving 12 bases between them. Here the CDR3 DNA reads TGTGCCAGCTCACCACCGAACAGGGTGGACGGGGAGCTGTTTTTT. Translated: CASSPPNRVDGELFF.

This clone was seen only a few times. The chain has TRBV2 and TRBJ2-2; 11 bases are a match to TRBD2. CDR1 is SNHLY, CDR2 FYNNEI, per germline. The CDR3 sequence is 16 residues long. The trim removed 5 bases at V and 4 bases at J, leaving 6 bases unmatched. The CDR3 region is CASSSTSGRTTGELFF. CDR3 nucleotide sequence: TGTGCCAGCAGTTCCACTAGCGGGAGAACCACCGGGGAGCTGTTTTTT.

The V and J genes are TRBV11-3 and TRBJ2-2; TRBD1 might be the D (6 bases). The CDR3 has 17 residues. The germline V gene encodes CDR1 SGHNT and CDR2 YENEEA. V lost 1 base and J lost 3, with 15 bases in between. The CDR3 loop is CASSLGRQALDTGELFF. The CDR3, as DNA: TGTGCCAGCAGCTTAGGCCGACAGGCTCTCGACACCGGGGAGCTGTTTTTT. Variable domain in full (rest from reference TRBV11-3 and TRBJ2-2): EAGVVQSPRYKIIEKKQPVAFWCNPISGHNTLYWYLQNLGQGPELLIRYENEEAVDDSQLPKDRFSAERLKGVDSTLKIQPAELGDSAVYLCASSLGRQALDTGELFFGEGSRLTVL.

The chain links TRBV11-3 to TRBJ2-5; no definite D call. The ends were cut back, 8 bases at V and 1 base at J, with 11 bases in the middle. The CDR3 consists of 13 residues. From germline, CDR1 is SGHNT and CDR2 YENEEA. Here the CDR3 reads CASGQGPQETQYF. The DNA of the CDR3 is TGTGCCAGCGGGCAAGGCCCCCAAGAGACCCAGTACTTC.

V usage is TRBV6-2 or TRBV6-3 and J usage is TRBJ2-7; 8 bases line up with TRBD2. CDR1 and CDR2 from the germline V gene are MNHEY and SVGEGT. The CDR3 totals 13 residues. V shed 6 bases and J 3 bases; nucleotides not matched to a gene: 4. The DNA for the CDR3 is TGTGCCAGCAGGTACAGCGGGAGCTACGAGCAGTACGTC. Encoded protein: CASRYSGSYEQYV.

The chain carries TRBV7-8 and TRBJ1-4, with D unclear. CDR1 is SGHVS and CDR2 is FQNEAQ in the germline V gene. V lost 2 bases and J lost 7, with 17 bases in between. This CDR3 has 16 amino acids. The CDR3 nucleotides are TGTGCCAGCAGCTTAAACTCCCGAAGGTCGGGTGAAAAACTGTTTTTT. Its protein is CASSLNSRRSGEKLFF.

A remark on this clone: This same CDR3 is encoded by further DNA sequences in the sample. The gene calls are TRBV7-2 and TRBJ2-5, with TRBD2 as a possible D gene (5 bases). The CDR3 runs 14 residues. V was trimmed by 0 bases and J by 5 bases, leaving 10 bases between them. CDR1 is SGHTA and CDR2 is FQGNSA in the germline V gene. The CDR3 bases are TGTGCCAGCAGCTTAGCCGGCCGAGGGGAGACCCAGTACTTC. Amino acids: CASSLAGRGETQYF.

This clone was detected only once. The chain has TRBV24-1 and TRBJ2-7; 7 nucleotides match TRBD2. The CDR3 is 14 residues long. V shed 3 bases, J shed 4 bases, and the junction held 5 bases outside the gene matches. Germline V gene lookup returns CDR1 KGHDR and CDR2 SFDVKD. CDR3 DNA: TGTGCCACCAGTGATAGTGGGGAGGGGTACGAGCAGTACGTC. This translates into CATSDSGEGYEQYV.

This sequence joins TRBV5-5 and TRBJ2-4; 12 bases map to TRBD1. The germline V gene has CDR1 SGHKS and CDR2 YYEKEE (reference sequence). This CDR3 comprises 15 residues. Trimming took 3 bases from V and 5 from J; bases not matched to a gene: 3. The CDR3 loop reads CASSWGQGAENIQYF. The CDR3 bases are TGTGCCAGCAGCTGGGGACAGGGGGCTGAAAACATTCAGTACTTC.

The chain recombines TRBV7-8 with TRBJ2-5, with 10 nucleotides matching TRBD2. The J segment lost 4 bases and the V segment lost 5 bases, leaving 16 bases of the junction unmatched. Germline V gene sequence: CDR1 SGHVS, CDR2 FQNEAQ. The CDR3 totals 18 residues. The CDR3 protein is CASSSGTSANPKGETQYF. The DNA of the CDR3 is TGTGCCAGCAGCAGTGGGACTAGCGCTAATCCTAAGGGAGAGACCCAGTACTTC.

This clone appeared a single time. This chain uses TRBV29-1 with TRBJ2-7; D unresolved. The CDR3 has 14 residues. V dropped 3 bases and J dropped 0 bases, with 12 bases sitting between them. The germline gives CDR1 SQVTM, CDR2 ANQGSEA. CDR3 DNA: TGCAGCGTTGAGTTTTCAGGCAGCTCCTACGAGCAGTACTTC. This gives the protein CSVEFSGSSYEQYF.

The chain links TRBV2 to TRBJ1-1; D is possibly TRBD1 (6 bases). The germline V gene has CDR1 SNHLY and CDR2 FYNNEI. Between the trimmed V and J ends, which lost 6 bases and 6 bases, there was a span of 14 bases. The CDR3 has 13 residues. The CDR3 DNA is TGTGCCAGCAGCACAACAGGGATCCCTGAAGCTTTCTTT. Protein sequence: CASSTTGIPEAFF.

This clone was recorded once. V and J are TRBV3-1 (or the pseudogene TRBV3-2) and TRBJ2-7; D unclear. V was pared by 1 base and J by 2 bases, with 12 bases between. The CDR3 is 15 amino acids. Per germline, CDR1 LGHDT and CDR2 YNNKEL (reference sequence). The CDR3: CASSQGRNPAYEQYF. CDR3 coding DNA: TGTGCCAGCAGCCAAGGCAGGAATCCAGCCTACGAGCAGTACTTC.